This record concerns one T cell receptor beta chain sequence. Its binding antigen is unknown. One base away there is no much larger clone; base qualities are not given. Counted from cysteine to phenylalanine, this CDR3 has 15 amino acids. This entry keeps only the CDR3 DNA: 45 bases, framed from base 1. V is cut by 5 bases and J by 1 base, and the space between the germline ends is 14 bases. Reading the germline V gene (reference sequence) gives CDR1 SEHNR and CDR2 FQNEAQ. TCRbeta CDR3 regions were amplified from genomic DNA using the immunoSEQ Assay, a bias-controlled multiplex PCR. Per the original workflow: The number of nucleated cells in each sample was estimated by amplification of reference gene primers within the assay. To quantify the absolute abundance of each unique TCRbeta CDR3 rearrangement, sequence reads were collapsed and filtered. For each sample, productive Simpson clonality was calculated as the square root of Simpson's diversity index across productive rearrangements. TCRdb obtained this table from immuneACCESS and retained in-frame rearrangements with V and J assigned. These tables miss some clones; where compared with another copy, unresolved V genes account for less than half of the shortfall, and the remainder is unexplained. V and J calls and clone size are copied from that table; D and trimming were computed from the DNA. Recorded for this sample are more than 200,000 clones; roughly 86% of them occurred a single time. The ten largest clonotypes hold approximately 5.3% of the sample.

These data are taken from a study of blood T cell repertoires in COVID-19 (dated by TCRdb to about 2020). For context, the study as a whole: Samples covering the acute and convalescent phases of COVID-19 were provided by collaborators in the United States, Italy and Spain. The material from the prospective study consisted of cDNA or gDNA derived from T cells, B-cell-depleted T cells, or PBMCs. Deeply sampled blood TCRbeta repertoires from subjects exposed to, actively infected with, or recovered from COVID-19 were included in the dataset. The repertoires were released in a freely available public database meant as a resource for research on the immune response to SARS-CoV-2. The samples were drawn from the first 160 participants of the ongoing ImmuneRACE study and from about 1,200 subjects provided by 6 global collaborators. The sample metadata nearly always contained a de-identified subject ID, COVID-19 status, age in years and sex. Where available, HLA class I and class II types were taken from metadata supplied by the sample provider and were not determined by assay-based typing.

Broader findings and caveats from the paper: Clinical and demographic metadata were provided uncurated, with the amount varying by source and participant.

In Seattle, one collaborating source enrolled patients while the infection was active and tracked those patients longitudinally over the course of disease. The collaborating institutions used their own protocols to collect whole blood in K2EDTA tubes. For TCRbeta analysis, collaborators shipped samples in one of three forms: frozen whole blood, isolated PBMCs, or DNA extracted from either of those sample types. This receptor was obtained from a woman aged 55-69 years with COVID-19, enrolled during active disease. The V gene is TRBV7-9 and the J gene is TRBJ2-5, with TRBD1 as a weak D call on 6 bases. Sequenced sample: peripheral blood. The nucleotide sequence is TGTGCCAGCAGCCTTCGGACAGCGGTCCAAGAGACCCAGTACTTC. This yields the protein CASSLRTAVQETQYF.